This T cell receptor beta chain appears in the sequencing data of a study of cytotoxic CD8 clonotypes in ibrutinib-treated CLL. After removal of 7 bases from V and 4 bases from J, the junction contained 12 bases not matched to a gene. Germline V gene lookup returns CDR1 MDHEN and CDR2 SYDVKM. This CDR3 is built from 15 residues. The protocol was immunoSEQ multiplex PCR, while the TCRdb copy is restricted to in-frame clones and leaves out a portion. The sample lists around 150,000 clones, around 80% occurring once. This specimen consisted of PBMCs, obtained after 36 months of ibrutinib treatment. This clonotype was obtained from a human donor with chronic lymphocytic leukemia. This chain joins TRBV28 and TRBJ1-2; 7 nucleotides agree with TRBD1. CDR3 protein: CASNINRGISYGYTF. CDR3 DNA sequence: TGTGCCAGCAATATCAACAGGGGTATATCCTATGGCTACACCTTC.